This TCR beta chain was profiled in a study of PD-1 blockade in classical Hodgkin lymphoma. Time point noted: cycle 4 day 1 (C4D1), after less than 7 weeks of nivolumab. Every single patient, without exception, relapsed after autologous stem cell transplantation, and brentuximab vedotin exposure varied. Profiled with immunoSEQ multiplex PCR; TCRdb holds only in-frame clones, not every one. The profile shows roughly 24,000 clones, over 65% of them singletons. This clone was found once. CDR3 length: 12 amino acids. Germline CDR1 is SGHTS and CDR2 is YDEGEE. V gene TRBV5-8 combines with J gene TRBJ1-6, with TRBD1 as a possible D gene (5 bases). This sequence was found in a human donor with classical Hodgkin lymphoma. The sequenced sample was peripheral blood mononuclear cells (PBMCs), obtained before the fourth cycle of nivolumab. CDR3 region: CAGRAESGPLHF. Here the CDR3 DNA reads TGTGCGGGCCGCGCGGAGTCGGGACCACTCCACTTT. Based on the CDR3 plus reference TRBV5-8 and TRBJ1-6, the full variable domain is EAGVTQSPTHLIKTRGQQATLRCSPISGHTSVYWYQQALGLGLQFLLWYDEGEERNRGNFPPRFSGRQFPNYSSELNVNALELEDSALYLCAGRAESGPLHFGNGTRLTVT.